This T cell receptor beta chain was sequenced during a study of blood T cell repertoires in COVID-19. Overall study context: Samples of COVID-19 (acute and convalescent) were obtained from the United States, Italy and Spain. In each case, the material was cDNA or gDNA derived from T cells, B-cell-depleted T cells, or PBMCs.

As originally analysed: Reference gene primer amplification gave estimated nucleated cell counts. Sequencing used immunoSEQ multiplex PCR; TCRdb keeps in-frame clones, though not all of them. V, J and clone size reflect that table, while D and trimming were determined from the DNA. The sample records about 64,000 clones, approximately 84% being singletons. The V and J ends lost 0 bases and 1 base respectively, with 9 bases between them. The CDR3 covers 15 residues. Germline lookup yields CDR1 LNHNV and CDR2 YYDKDF (reference sequence). The receptor comes from a man between 45 and 60 years old with active COVID-19. Source material: peripheral blood. This sequence joins TRBV15 and TRBJ2-5; a possible D gene is TRBD2 (5 bases). CDR3 amino acids: CATSRDPGIQETQYF. The DNA for the CDR3 is TGTGCCACCAGCAGAGATCCGGGAATCCAAGAGACCCAGTACTTC. The full variable domain, with the rest looked up from reference TRBV15 and TRBJ2-5, is DAMVIQNPRYQVTQFGKPVTLSCSQTLNHNVMYWYQQKSSQAPKLLFHYYDKDFNNEADTPDNFQSRRPNTSFCFLDIRSPGLGDTAMYLCATSRDPGIQETQYFGPGTRLLVL.